This TCR beta chain was captured in a study of shared clonotypes between healthy human individuals. Study details: Ranging from 18 to 49 in age, donors were two women and three men.

On this clone itself: What it recognizes is unknown.

Generated by immunoSEQ multiplex PCR, the TCRdb table keeps only in-frame clones and is missing some. The data contain some 2,000,000 clones, roughly 94% of them singletons. Study outcomes and limitations: Four donors shared about 5% of their naive CD4 clonotypes. Since donors were few, the genetic and exposure-history diversity represented was limited. Sequencing depth was expected to influence donor clonotype sharing.

Naive CD8 cells, CD45RO-negative and positively selected for CCR7, excluded terminally differentiated effector memory CD45RA+ cells. The specimen was naive CD8+ T cells sorted from blood. This TCR was recovered from a man aged 18 to 35 in good health.

CDR3 sequence (DNA): TGCGCCAGCAGCCCGAACGGGGATACGCAGTATTTT. This codes for CASSPNGDTQYF. V gene TRBV4-1 combines with J gene TRBJ2-3; no definite D call. V was clipped by 4 bases and J by 6 bases, with 8 bases between them. The CDR3 length is 12 residues. Germline CDR1 is MGHRA and CDR2 is YSYEKL.